A selection of T cell receptor beta chains follows, all from one sample in a study of beta chain features in type 1 diabetes. Profiling relied on immunoSEQ multiplex PCR, and the TCRdb table lists in-frame clones only, not all of them. The sample contains some 660,000 clones, around an eighth of which appear only once. The sequencing sample was made of naive CD4+ T cells from blood. These receptors all stem from a man aged 18 to 29 with type 1 diabetes. CDR3s include the opening cysteine and the closing phenylalanine or tryptophan. Clone size is given for some rows only: seen once, a few or many times, or a class if the clone is expanded.

V	size	J	CDR3
TRBV10-3	few	TRBJ2-1	CAISEQGSGRLNEQFF
TRBV30	.	TRBJ1-6	CAWMGYGDSPLHF
TRBV7-2	.	TRBJ1-6	CASSSIGRRGDNSPLHF
TRBV30	few	TRBJ2-5	CAWSVLQGLAGETQYF
TRBV7-2	.	TRBJ2-1	CASSSAGTSGYNEQFF
TRBV7-3	.	TRBJ2-5	CASSPRSAGVGETQYF
TRBV5-6	.	TRBJ1-5	CASSPRQGSNQPQHF
TRBV6-5	.	TRBJ1-2	CASTPGAGEGVGYTF
TRBV19	few	TRBJ1-4	CASTWTGGAEKLFF
TRBV7-7	few	TRBJ2-2	CASSSTLAGRYTGELFF
TRBV29-1	.	TRBJ2-7	CSVRTGGYEQYF
TRBV5-6	few	TRBJ2-3	CASSFQAGGADTQYF
TRBV7-9	few	TRBJ1-6	CASSLEGGGEGSPLHF
TRBV28	.	TRBJ2-5	CASSLYRGMETQYF
TRBV30	.	TRBJ2-5	CACPTDGSRGQYF
TRBV9	.	TRBJ2-7	CASSVRDRGYEQYF
TRBV5-1	few	TRBJ1-2	CASSLGSSYGYTF
TRBV2	few	TRBJ2-7	CASSGQLTYEQYF
TRBV29-1	few	TRBJ2-2	CSTRVLENTGELFF
TRBV6-4	few	TRBJ2-5	CASSRLPRGQGPAETQYF
TRBV5-1	few	TRBJ1-2	CASSLVGVLPGGYTF
TRBV30	.	TRBJ2-1	CAWSGTATGTVTLGYNEQFF
TRBV30	.	TRBJ2-1	CAWTPGLAGARDEQFF
TRBV30	.	TRBJ1-5	CAWSPNQPQHF
TRBV19	.	TRBJ1-5	CASSIAERGQPQHF
TRBV6-1	.	TRBJ2-3	CASSDSTLADHTDTQYF